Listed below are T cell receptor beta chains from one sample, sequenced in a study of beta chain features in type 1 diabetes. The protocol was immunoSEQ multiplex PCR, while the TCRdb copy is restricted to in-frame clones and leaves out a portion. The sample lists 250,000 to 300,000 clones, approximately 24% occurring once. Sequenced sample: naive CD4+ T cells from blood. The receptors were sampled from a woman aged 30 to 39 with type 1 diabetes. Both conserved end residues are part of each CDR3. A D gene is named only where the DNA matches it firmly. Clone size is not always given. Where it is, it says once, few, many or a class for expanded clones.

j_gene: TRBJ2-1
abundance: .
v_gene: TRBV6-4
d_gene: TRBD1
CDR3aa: CASSQGVGTANNEQFF
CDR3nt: TGTGCCAGCAGCCAAGGCGTAGGGACAGCCAACAATGAGCAGTTCTTC

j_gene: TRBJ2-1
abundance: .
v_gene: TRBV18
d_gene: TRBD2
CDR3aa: CASSPLAGELGEQFF
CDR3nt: TGTGCCAGCTCACCACTAGCGGGAGAGTTAGGTGAGCAGTTCTTC

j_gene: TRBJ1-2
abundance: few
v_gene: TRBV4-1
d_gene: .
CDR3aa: CASSHTGVRGYTF
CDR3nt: TGCGCCAGCAGCCATACCGGGGTACGAGGCTACACCTTC

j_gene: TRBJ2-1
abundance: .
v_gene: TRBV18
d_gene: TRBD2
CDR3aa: CASSPGGRSGDEQFF
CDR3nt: TGTGCCAGCTCACCAGGCGGTCGGAGCGGGGATGAGCAGTTCTTC

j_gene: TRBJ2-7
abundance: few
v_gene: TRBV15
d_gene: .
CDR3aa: CATSRDSLSSYEQYF
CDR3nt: TGTGCCACCAGCAGAGATTCTCTGTCCTCCTACGAGCAGTACTTC

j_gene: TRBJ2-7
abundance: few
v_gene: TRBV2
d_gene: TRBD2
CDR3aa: CASKAGGPVEQYF
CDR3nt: TGTGCCAGCAAAGCGGGAGGGCCGGTCGAGCAGTACTTC

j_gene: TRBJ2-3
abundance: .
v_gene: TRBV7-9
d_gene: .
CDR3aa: CASTDSTDTQYF
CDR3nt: TGTGCCAGCACGGACTCCACAGATACGCAGTATTTT

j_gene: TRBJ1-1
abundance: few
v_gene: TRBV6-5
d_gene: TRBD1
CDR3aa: CASSGTGTTEAFF
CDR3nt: TGTGCCAGCAGCGGGACAGGGACCACTGAAGCTTTCTTT

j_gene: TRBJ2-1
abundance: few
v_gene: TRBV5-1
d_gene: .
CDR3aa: CASRMGSSDEQFF
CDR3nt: TGCGCCAGCAGAATGGGGAGTTCCGATGAGCAGTTCTTC

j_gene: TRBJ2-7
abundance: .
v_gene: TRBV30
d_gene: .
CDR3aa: CAWSPQAGEQYF
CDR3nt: TGTGCCTGGAGTCCGCAGGCAGGCGAGCAGTACTTC

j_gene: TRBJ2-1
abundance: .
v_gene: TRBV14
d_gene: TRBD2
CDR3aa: CASSLLAGRSYNEQFF
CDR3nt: TGTGCCAGCAGCCTACTAGCGGGAAGGTCCTACAATGAGCAGTTCTTC

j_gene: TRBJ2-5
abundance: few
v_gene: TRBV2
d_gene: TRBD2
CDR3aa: CASSEGIAGGETQYF
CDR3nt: TGTGCCAGCAGTGAGGGGATAGCGGGAGGAGAGACCCAGTACTTC

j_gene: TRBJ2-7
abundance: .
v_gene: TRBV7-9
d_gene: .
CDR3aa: CASSLNVGAREQYF
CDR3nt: TGTGCCAGCAGCTTAAACGTTGGGGCTCGGGAGCAGTACTTC

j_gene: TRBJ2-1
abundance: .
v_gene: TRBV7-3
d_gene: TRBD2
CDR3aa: CASSPSGAAYNEQFF
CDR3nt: TGTGCCAGCAGCCCTAGCGGGGCCGCCTACAATGAGCAGTTCTTC

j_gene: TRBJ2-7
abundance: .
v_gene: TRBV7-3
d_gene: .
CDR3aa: CASSLPGLPGKQYF
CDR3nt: TGTGCCAGCAGCCTTCCTGGACTCCCAGGAAAGCAGTACTTC

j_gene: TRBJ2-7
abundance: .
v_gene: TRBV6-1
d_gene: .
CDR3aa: CASSEGGYEQYF
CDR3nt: TGTGCCAGCAGTGAAGGCGGATACGAGCAGTACTTC